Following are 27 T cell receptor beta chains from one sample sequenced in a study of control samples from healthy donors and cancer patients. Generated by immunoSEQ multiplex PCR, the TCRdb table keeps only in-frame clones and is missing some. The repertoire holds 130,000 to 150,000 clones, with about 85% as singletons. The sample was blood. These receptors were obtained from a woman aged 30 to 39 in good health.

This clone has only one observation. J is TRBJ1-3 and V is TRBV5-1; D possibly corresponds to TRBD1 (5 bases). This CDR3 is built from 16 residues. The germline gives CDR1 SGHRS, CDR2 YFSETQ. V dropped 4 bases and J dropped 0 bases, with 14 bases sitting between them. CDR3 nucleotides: TGCGCCAGCAGCCCGACAGTGGCAGTCTCTGGAAACACCATATATTTT. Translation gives CASSPTVAVSGNTIYF. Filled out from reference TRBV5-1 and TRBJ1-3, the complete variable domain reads KAGVTQTPRYLIKTRGQQVTLSCSPISGHRSVSWYQQTPGQGLQFLFEYFSETQRNKGNFPGRFSGRQFSNSRSEMNVSTLELGDSALYLCASSPTVAVSGNTIYFGEGSWLTVV.

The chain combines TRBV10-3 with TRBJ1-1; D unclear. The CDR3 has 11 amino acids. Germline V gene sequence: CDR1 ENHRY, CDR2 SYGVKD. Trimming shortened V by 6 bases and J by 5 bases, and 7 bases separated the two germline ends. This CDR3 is CAIRGTTEAFF. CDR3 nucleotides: TGTGCCATCAGAGGCACGACTGAAGCTTTCTTT.

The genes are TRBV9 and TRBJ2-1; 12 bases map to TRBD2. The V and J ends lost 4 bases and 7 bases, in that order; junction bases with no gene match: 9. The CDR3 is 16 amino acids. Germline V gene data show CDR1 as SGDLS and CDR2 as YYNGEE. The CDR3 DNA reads TGTGCCAGCAGCTTTAGAACCGGGACTAGCGGGAATGAGCAGTTCTTC. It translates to CASSFRTGTSGNEQFF. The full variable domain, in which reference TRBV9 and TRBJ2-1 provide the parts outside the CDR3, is DSGVTQTPKHLITATGQRVTLRCSPRSGDLSVYWYQQSLDQGLQFLIQYYNGEERAKGNILERFSAQQFPDLHSELNLSSLELGDSALYFCASSFRTGTSGNEQFFGPGTRLTVL.

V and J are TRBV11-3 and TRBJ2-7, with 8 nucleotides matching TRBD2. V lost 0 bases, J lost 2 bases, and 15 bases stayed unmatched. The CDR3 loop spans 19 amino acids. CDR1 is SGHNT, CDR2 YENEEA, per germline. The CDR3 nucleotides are TGTGCCAGCAGCTTAGATCTTGCTAGCGGGCGCCCGCCAACCTACGAGCAGTACTTC. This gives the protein CASSLDLASGRPPTYEQYF. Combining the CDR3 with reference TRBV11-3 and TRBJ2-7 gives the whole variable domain EAGVVQSPRYKIIEKKQPVAFWCNPISGHNTLYWYLQNLGQGPELLIRYENEEAVDDSQLPKDRFSAERLKGVDSTLKIQPAELGDSAVYLCASSLDLASGRPPTYEQYFGPGTRLTVT.

CDR3 coding DNA: TGTGCCAGCAGTCCACCGTCCGGGAGTCCCCCCTACGAGCAGTACTTC. The encoded protein is CASSPPSGSPPYEQYF. This chain links TRBV28 with TRBJ2-7, with D perhaps matching TRBD2 (6 bases). CDR1 and CDR2 (germline): MDHEN, SYDVKM. Trimming took 5 bases from V and 2 from J, leaving 19 bases between them. The CDR3 is 16 amino acids.

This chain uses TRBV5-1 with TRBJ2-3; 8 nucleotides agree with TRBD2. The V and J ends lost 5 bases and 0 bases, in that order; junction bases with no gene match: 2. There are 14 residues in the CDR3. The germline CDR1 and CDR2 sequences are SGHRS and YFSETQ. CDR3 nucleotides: TGCGCCAGCAGTGCTAGCGGGAGCACAGATACGCAGTATTTT. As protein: CASSASGSTDTQYF.

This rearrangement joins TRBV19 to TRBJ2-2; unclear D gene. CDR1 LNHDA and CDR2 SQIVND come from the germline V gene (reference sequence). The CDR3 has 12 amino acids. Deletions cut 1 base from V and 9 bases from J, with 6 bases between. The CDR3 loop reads CASSIGARELFF. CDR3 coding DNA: TGTGCCAGTAGTATAGGGGCCAGGGAGCTGTTTTTT.

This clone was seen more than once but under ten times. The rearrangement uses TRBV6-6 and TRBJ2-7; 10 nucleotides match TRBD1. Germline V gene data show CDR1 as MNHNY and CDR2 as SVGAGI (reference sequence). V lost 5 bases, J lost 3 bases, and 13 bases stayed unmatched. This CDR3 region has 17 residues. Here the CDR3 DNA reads TGTGCCAGCAGTCCCGTAAACCCCGGGACAGGGGACTACGAGCAGTACTTC. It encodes CASSPVNPGTGDYEQYF.

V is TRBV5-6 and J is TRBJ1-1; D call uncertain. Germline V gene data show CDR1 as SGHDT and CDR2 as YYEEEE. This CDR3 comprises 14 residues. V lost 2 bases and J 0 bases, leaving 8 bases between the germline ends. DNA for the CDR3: TGTGCCAGCAGCTTATATCCCATGAACACTGAAGCTTTCTTT. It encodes CASSLYPMNTEAFF.

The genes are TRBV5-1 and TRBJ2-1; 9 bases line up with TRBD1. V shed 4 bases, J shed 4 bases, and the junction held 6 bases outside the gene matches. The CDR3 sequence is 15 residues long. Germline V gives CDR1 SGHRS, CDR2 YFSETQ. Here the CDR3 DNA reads TGCGCCAGCAGCCCCGGACAGGGGTTATACAATGAGCAGTTCTTC. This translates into CASSPGQGLYNEQFF.

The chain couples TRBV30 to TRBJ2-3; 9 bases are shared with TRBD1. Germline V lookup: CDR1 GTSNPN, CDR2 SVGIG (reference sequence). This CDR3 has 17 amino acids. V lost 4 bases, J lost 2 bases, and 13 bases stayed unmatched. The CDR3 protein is CAWTQPRGQGYTDTQYF. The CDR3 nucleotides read TGTGCCTGGACTCAACCCAGAGGACAGGGGTACACAGATACGCAGTATTTT.

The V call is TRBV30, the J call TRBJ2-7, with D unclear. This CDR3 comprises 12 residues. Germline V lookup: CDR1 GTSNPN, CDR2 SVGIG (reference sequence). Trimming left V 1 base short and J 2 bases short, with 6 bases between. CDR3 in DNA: TGTGCCTGGAGTGACAGACCCTACGAGCAGTACTTC. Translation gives CAWSDRPYEQYF.

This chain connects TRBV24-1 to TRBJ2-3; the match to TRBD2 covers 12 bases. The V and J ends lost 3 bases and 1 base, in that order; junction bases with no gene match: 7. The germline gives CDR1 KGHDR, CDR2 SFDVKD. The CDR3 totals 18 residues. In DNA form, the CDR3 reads TGTGCCACCAGTGATGGACTAGCGGGACTGGGGGGCACAGATACGCAGTATTTT. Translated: CATSDGLAGLGGTDTQYF.

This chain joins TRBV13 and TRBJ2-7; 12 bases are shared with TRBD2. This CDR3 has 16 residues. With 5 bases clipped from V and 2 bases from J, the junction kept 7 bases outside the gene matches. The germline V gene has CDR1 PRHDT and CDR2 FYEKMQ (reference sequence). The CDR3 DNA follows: TGTGCCAGCAGCCGCCGACTAGCGGGAGATCCCTACGAGCAGTACTTC. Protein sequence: CASSRRLAGDPYEQYF.

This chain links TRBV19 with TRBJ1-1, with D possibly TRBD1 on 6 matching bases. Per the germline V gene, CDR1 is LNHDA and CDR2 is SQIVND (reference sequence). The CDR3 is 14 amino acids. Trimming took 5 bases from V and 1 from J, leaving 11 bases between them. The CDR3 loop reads CASSHRVANTEAFF. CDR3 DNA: TGTGCCAGTAGTCACAGGGTTGCGAACACTGAAGCTTTCTTT.

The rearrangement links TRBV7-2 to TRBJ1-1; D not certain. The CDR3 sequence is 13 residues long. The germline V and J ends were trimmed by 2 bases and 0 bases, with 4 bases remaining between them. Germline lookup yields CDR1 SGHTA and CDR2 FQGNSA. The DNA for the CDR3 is TGTGCCAGCAGCTTACGCATGAACACTGAAGCTTTCTTT. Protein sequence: CASSLRMNTEAFF.

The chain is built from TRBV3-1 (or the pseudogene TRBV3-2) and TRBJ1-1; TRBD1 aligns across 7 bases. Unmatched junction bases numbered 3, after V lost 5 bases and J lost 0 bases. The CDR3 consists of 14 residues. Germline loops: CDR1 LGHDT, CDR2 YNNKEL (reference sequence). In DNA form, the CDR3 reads TGTGCCAGCAGCGGGACAGTCATGAACACTGAAGCTTTCTTT. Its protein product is CASSGTVMNTEAFF.

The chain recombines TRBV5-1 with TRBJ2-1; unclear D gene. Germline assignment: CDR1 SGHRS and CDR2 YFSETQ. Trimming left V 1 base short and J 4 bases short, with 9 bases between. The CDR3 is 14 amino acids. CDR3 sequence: CASSLSSVYNEQFF. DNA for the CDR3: TGCGCCAGCAGCTTGTCCAGCGTATACAATGAGCAGTTCTTC.

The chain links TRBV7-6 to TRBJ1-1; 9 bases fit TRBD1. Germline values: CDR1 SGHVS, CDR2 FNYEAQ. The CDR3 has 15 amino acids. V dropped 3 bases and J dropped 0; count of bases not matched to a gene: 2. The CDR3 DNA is TGTGCCAGCAGCTTCGGGACAGGGATGAACACTGAAGCTTTCTTT. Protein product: CASSFGTGMNTEAFF.

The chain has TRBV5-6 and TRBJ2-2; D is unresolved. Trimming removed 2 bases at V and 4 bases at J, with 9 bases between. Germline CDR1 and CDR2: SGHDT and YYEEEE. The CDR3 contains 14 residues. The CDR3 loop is CASSFGLRTGELFF. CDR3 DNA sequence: TGTGCCAGCAGCTTTGGCCTCCGCACCGGGGAGCTGTTTTTT.

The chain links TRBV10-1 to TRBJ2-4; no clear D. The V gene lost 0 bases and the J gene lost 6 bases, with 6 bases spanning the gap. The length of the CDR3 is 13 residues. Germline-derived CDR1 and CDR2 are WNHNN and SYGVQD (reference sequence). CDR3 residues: CASSESGVNIQYF. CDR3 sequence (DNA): TGCGCCAGCAGTGAGTCCGGCGTAAACATTCAGTACTTC.

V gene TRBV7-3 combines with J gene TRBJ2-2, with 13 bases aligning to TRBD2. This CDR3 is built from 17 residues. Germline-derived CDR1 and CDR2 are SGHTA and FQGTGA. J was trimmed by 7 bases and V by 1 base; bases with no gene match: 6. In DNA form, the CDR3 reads TGTGCCAGCAGCTTAATACCTGGGACTAGCGGGGACGGGGAGCTGTTTTTT. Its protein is CASSLIPGTSGDGELFF.

CDR3: CASRAPGPVHEQYF. The CDR3 DNA reads TGTGCCAGCAGGGCACCGGGACCGGTCCACGAGCAGTACTTC. The genes are TRBV28 and TRBJ2-7; tentatively, D is TRBD1 or TRBD2 (5 bases each). CDR1 and CDR2 (germline): MDHEN, SYDVKM. Trimming left V 6 bases short and J 5 bases short, with 17 bases between. The length of the CDR3 is 14 residues.

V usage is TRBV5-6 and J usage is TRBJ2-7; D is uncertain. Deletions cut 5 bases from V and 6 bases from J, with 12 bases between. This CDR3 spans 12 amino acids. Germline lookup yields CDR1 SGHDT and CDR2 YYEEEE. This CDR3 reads CASRAAALEQYF. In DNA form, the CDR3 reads TGTGCCAGCAGAGCCGCGGCCCTCGAGCAGTACTTC.

The CDR3 coding sequence is TGTGCCAGCAGGCATCAGGGGGTCACTGAAGCTTTCTTT. This encodes CASRHQGVTEAFF. The rearrangement uses TRBV7-9 and TRBJ1-1, with TRBD1 matching 7 bases. The germline gives CDR1 SEHNR, CDR2 FQNEAQ (reference sequence). The J segment lost 4 bases and the V segment lost 6 bases, leaving 5 bases of the junction unmatched. The CDR3 is made up of 13 amino acids.

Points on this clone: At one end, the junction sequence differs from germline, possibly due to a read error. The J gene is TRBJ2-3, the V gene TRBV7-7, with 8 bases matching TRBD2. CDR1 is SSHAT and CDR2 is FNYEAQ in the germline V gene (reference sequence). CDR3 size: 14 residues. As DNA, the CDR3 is TGTGCTAGCAGCCAAAGCGGGAGCGCAGATACGCAGTATTTT. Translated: CASSQSGSADTQYF.

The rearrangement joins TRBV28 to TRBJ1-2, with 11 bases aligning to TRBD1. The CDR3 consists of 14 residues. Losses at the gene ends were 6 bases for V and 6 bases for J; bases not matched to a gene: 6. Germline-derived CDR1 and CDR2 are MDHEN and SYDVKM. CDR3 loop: CASRRDRGVDGYTF. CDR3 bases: TGTGCCAGCAGGAGGGACAGGGGGGTAGATGGCTACACCTTC.